The present TCR beta chain was sequenced within a study of cytomegalovirus exposure and HLA in healthy donors. There are 16 residues in the CDR3. CDR1 is MNHEY and CDR2 is SMNVEV in the germline V gene (reference sequence). V lost 6 bases, J lost 1 base, and 19 bases lay in between. There are a few counts of this clone. The antigen remains undetermined. Study outcomes and limitations: According to the study, 180 or so TCR beta chains were cytomegalovirus-associated.

A multiplex PCR was run with 60 Vbeta primers and 13 Jbeta primers. The method was immunoSEQ multiplex PCR; TCRdb's version includes in-frame clones alone and lacks a portion of them. The table includes some 150,000 clones, 80% to 90% detected once. The receptor was derived from a woman in her thirties in good health and CMV-seropositive. The gene calls are TRBV27 and TRBJ2-7; weak D call: TRBD2 (5 bases). Sequencing input: PBMCs. DNA for the CDR3: TGTGCCAGCAGCTCGCTGGAGGAGTGGGATTCCTACGAGCAGTACTTC. It translates to CASSSLEEWDSYEQYF.